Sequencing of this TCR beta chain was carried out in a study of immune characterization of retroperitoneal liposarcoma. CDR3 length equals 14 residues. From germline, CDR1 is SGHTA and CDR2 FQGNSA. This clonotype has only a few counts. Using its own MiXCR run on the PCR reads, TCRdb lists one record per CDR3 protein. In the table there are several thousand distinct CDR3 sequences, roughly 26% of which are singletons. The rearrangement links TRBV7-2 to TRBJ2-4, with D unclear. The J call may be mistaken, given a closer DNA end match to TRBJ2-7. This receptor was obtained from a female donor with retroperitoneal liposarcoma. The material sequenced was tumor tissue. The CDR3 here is CASSPTGQNYEQYF. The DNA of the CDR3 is TGTGCCAGCAGCCCGACGGGTCAAAACTACGAGCAGTACTTC.